This TCR beta chain was sequenced for a study of shared clonotypes between healthy human individuals. Study outcomes and limitations: Sharing across four donors was highest in naive CD4 (around 5%) and lowest in memory CD8 (around 0.4%).

This clone was recorded only once. Its target is not known. Trimming pared 6 bases from V and 12 bases from J, leaving 24 bases between. Per germline, CDR1 MNHEY and CDR2 SVGAGI. The CDR3 runs to 15 residues. Deep-level settings were used for running the assay. Assay used: immunoSEQ multiplex PCR; TCRdb lists only in-frame clones, some missing. The sample contains a few hundred thousand clones, roughly 97% of which appear only once. This receptor was obtained from a woman in her thirties in good health. Sequenced input: naive CD4+ T cells sorted from blood. Regarding subset: CD45RA+ positively selected. The chain combines TRBV6-5 with TRBJ2-1; D might be TRBD1 (7 bases). The chain's CDR3 is CASRNRGQPTRGQFF. CDR3 nucleotide sequence: TGTGCCAGCAGAAACAGGGGACAACCTACGCGGGGGCAGTTCTTC.